Sequencing of this T cell receptor beta chain was carried out in a study of T cells in Graves' hyperthyroidism and ophthalmopathy. The study's findings and limits: Peripheral blood also featured most of the thyroid clonotypes expanded above 0.001. Before onset, ophthalmopathy was predicted by the model a median around 6 months earlier.

As for this clonotype: Its antigen is unidentified.

It was RNA transcripts that yielded the amplified TCR beta CDR3 regions. Initially, a first-round RT-PCR of the TCR CDR3 employed the HTBI primer set. TCRdb passed the multiplex PCR reads through MiXCR, listing each CDR3 protein once. Here the sample spans 600,000 or so distinct CDR3 sequences, around 46% being singletons. Clinical symptoms, serum thyroxine, TRAb, thyroid ultrasound and orbital computed tomography established diagnosis. CDR3 length equals 8 residues. With 1 base removed from V and 15 bases from J, the gap between germline ends came to 1 base. In germline, CDR1 is MGHDK, CDR2 SYGVNS. The chain carries TRBV25-1 and TRBJ1-5; D uncertain. Sample: peripheral blood or thyroid tissue (not recorded which). The clonotype originates from a woman aged 18-29 years with Graves' hyperthyroidism. In DNA form, the CDR3 reads TGTGCCAGCAGTGAATGGCATTTT. This gives the protein CASSEWHF.